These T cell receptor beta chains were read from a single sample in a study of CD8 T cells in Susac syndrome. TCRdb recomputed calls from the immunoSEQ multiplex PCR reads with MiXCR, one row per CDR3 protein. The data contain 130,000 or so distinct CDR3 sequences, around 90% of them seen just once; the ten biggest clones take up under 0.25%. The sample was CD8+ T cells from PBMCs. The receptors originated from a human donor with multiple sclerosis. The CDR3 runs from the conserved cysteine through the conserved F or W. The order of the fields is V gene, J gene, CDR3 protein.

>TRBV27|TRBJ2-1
CASTIVETREQFF
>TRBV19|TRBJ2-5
CASSAMGGQETQYF
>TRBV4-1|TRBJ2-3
CASSHPQISHTQYF
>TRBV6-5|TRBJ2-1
CASSYSTSGAYNEQFF
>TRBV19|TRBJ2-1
CASSGQRNEQFF
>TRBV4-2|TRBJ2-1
CASNPIGSGTEQFF
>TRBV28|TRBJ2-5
CASRPRGVETQYF
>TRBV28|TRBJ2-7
CASSLGLEQYF
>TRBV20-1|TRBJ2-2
CSARQRFTGELFF
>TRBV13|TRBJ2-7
CASSPAGTSGRSIHEQYF
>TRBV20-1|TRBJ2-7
CSASLTGLAGGPYEQYF
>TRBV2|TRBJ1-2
CASSEISQDDGYTF
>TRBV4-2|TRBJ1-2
CASSQEAGPPYGYTF
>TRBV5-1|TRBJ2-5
CASSIGTGLQETQYF
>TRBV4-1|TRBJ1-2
CASSPGGLGGYTF
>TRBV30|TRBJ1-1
CAWRIGTASEAFF
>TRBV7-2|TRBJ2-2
CASSPRGAGTGELFF
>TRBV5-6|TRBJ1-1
CASALWGGVTEAFF
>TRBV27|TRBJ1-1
CASSLGTQAFF
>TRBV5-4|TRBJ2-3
CASSSRAASTDTQYF
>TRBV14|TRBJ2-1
CASTKETYNEQFF
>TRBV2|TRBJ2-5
CASSEPRQENQETQYF
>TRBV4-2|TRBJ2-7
CASSPGQGSDEQYF
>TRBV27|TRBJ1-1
CASSLKDPRTEAFF
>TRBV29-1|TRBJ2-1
CSVGGLAGKLDYNEQFF
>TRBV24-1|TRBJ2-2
CATSDLDQNTGELFF
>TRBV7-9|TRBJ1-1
CASSLAQGTNTEAFF